These T cell receptor beta chains were read from a single sample in a study of T cell changes during pregnancy in multiple sclerosis. Clones were sequenced by immunoSEQ multiplex PCR, and TCRdb holds only the in-frame ones, with some missing. The repertoire holds approximately 68,000 clones, with roughly 91% as singletons. Material: peripheral blood, obtained in the third trimester of pregnancy. These receptors originate from a female donor in good health, enrolled as a control in a pregnancy study. Both conserved end residues are part of each CDR3. A D gene is named only where the DNA matches it firmly. Expanded clones get a size class; other rows say once, few or many, or leave the size out.

J	length	D	V	size	DNA	CDR3
TRBJ2-1	14	TRBD1	TRBV28	-	TGTGCCAGCAGTTTACAGGACAGGGCTAACGAGCAGTTCTTC	CASSLQDRANEQFF
TRBJ2-3	13	-	TRBV6-5	-	TGTGCCAGCAGTTTAGGAGGCACAGATACGCAGTATTTT	CASSLGGTDTQYF
TRBJ2-4	12	-	TRBV25-1	-	TGTGCCAGCTCGGGTAGCCCCAACATTCAGTACTTC	CASSGSPNIQYF
TRBJ2-7	15	TRBD2	TRBV30	-	TGTGCCTGGAGTGTAGGGCTAGCGGCTTTCTACGAGCAGTACTTC	CAWSVGLAAFYEQYF
TRBJ1-1	15	-	TRBV5-1	-	TGCGCCAGCCGGGCGACAGGTTCGGGAGGTACTGAAGCTTTCTTT	CASRATGSGGTEAFF
TRBJ2-5	14	TRBD2	TRBV4-2	-	TGTGCCAGCAGTCTAGCGGGGGATCGTGAGACCCAGTACTTC	CASSLAGDRETQYF
TRBJ2-1	17	TRBD2	TRBV5-1	-	TGCGCCAGCAGCTTGTCGACTAGCGGGAGGATAGGAAATGAGCAGTTCTTC	CASSLSTSGRIGNEQFF
TRBJ1-2	14	TRBD1	TRBV5-6	-	TGTGCCAGCAGCTCCAGGGGGCAGGGCTATGGCTACACCTTC	CASSSRGQGYGYTF
TRBJ2-7	15	TRBD1	TRBV19	few	TGTGCCAGTAGTACTGGACAGGGGGCGAATTACGAGCAGTACTTC	CASSTGQGANYEQYF
TRBJ2-5	15	TRBD1	TRBV7-2	once	TGTGCCAGCAGCTTGGTTTACAGGGGGCAAGAGACCCAGTACTTC	CASSLVYRGQETQYF
TRBJ2-4	13	TRBD1	TRBV18	once	TGTGCCAGCTCCGGACAGGGAAGCAACATTCAGTACTTC	CASSGQGSNIQYF
TRBJ2-1	16	TRBD2	TRBV4-2	-	TGTGCCAGCAGCCGCGGAAGGGGACTAGCGGGGGGCGAGCAGTTCTTC	CASSRGRGLAGGEQFF
TRBJ1-2	15	-	TRBV6-5	-	TGTGCCAGCAGTCCTGGAGGGGAGGCGAGCTATGGCTACACCTTC	CASSPGGEASYGYTF
TRBJ1-1	14	TRBD1	TRBV2	-	TGTGCCAGCAGTGAAAGACAGGGGGGCTTTGAAGCTTTCTTT	CASSERQGGFEAFF
TRBJ2-7	14	TRBD1	TRBV11-2	-	TGTGCCAGCAGCTTAGTCCAGGGGGCCTACGAGCAGTACTTC	CASSLVQGAYEQYF
TRBJ2-3	15	TRBD2	TRBV6-5	-	TGTGCCAGCAGTTGGTCTAGCGGGGCCAAAGCGACGCAGTATTTT	CASSWSSGAKATQYF
TRBJ1-5	14	-	TRBV9	-	TGTGCCAGCAGCGCGGAGGGGTACAATCAGCCCCAGCATTTT	CASSAEGYNQPQHF
TRBJ1-1	13	TRBD1	TRBV2	-	TGTGCCAGCAGGACCGAGGGGGCTACTGAAGCTTTCTTT	CASRTEGATEAFF
TRBJ1-2	13	TRBD1	TRBV5-4	-	TGTGCCAGCAGCCACCGACAGGGGGCTGGGGTTACCTTC	CASSHRQGAGVTF
TRBJ2-7	15	TRBD1	TRBV5-4	-	TGTGCCAGCAGCTCAGGACAGGGGGCCCACTACGAGCAGTACTTC	CASSSGQGAHYEQYF
TRBJ2-5	17	TRBD1	TRBV4-1	-	TGCGCCAGCAGCCGAACCTTTGGGACAGGAGTCCAAGAGACCCAGTACTTC	CASSRTFGTGVQETQYF
TRBJ2-1	12	-	TRBV6-6	-	TGTGCCAGCAGTTACGGAGTGGGTGAGCAGTTCTTC	CASSYGVGEQFF
TRBJ2-3	17	TRBD2	TRBV10-1	-	TGCGCCAGCAGTGAGTCCCCACTAGCGGGTGGCACAGATACGCAGTATTTT	CASSESPLAGGTDTQYF
TRBJ2-7	14	TRBD1	TRBV6-1	-	TGTGCCAGCAGTGGACAGGGGCCTCCCTACGAGCAGTACTTC	CASSGQGPPYEQYF
TRBJ2-2	14	-	TRBV9	-	TGTGCCAGCCGTATGGGGGGAGTCACCGGGGAGCTGTTTTTT	CASRMGGVTGELFF
TRBJ2-1	15	-	TRBV9	-	TGTGCCAGCACCACCGAGGGCTATGCCCACAATGAGCAGTTCTTC	CASTTEGYAHNEQFF
TRBJ1-4	15	TRBD1	TRBV9	-	TGTGCCAGCAGCGGCGGGACAGGGGGAGGAGAAAAACTGTTTTTT	CASSGGTGGGEKLFF
TRBJ2-5	17	TRBD2	TRBV5-6	-	TGTGCCAGCAGCTCCACTAGCGGGAGGATCCTTCAAGAGACCCAGTACTTC	CASSSTSGRILQETQYF
TRBJ2-6	16	-	TRBV5-4	-	TGTGCCAGCAGCTTCGGGGGGCCCTCTGGGGCCAACGTCCTGACTTTC	CASSFGGPSGANVLTF
TRBJ2-1	15	-	TRBV7-2	-	TGTGCCAGCAGCCTGGGCGGGACCCGCTACAATGAGCAGTTCTTC	CASSLGGTRYNEQFF
TRBJ2-7	14	-	TRBV23-1	-	TGCGCCAGCAGTCCCGGGCGGGACTCCTACGAGCAGTACTTC	CASSPGRDSYEQYF
TRBJ2-3	14	-	TRBV6-5	-	TGTGCCAGCAGCTCCAACCCTAGTGGTGATACGCAGTATTTT	CASSSNPSGDTQYF
TRBJ2-7	15	-	TRBV9	once	TGTGCCAGCAGCCCCCGGGAGCGTCCCAACTACGAGCAGTACTTC	CASSPRERPNYEQYF
TRBJ2-5	15	TRBD1	TRBV5-1	-	TGCGCCAGCAGCCTCGGGCAGGGGGCTGTGGAGACCCAGTACTTC	CASSLGQGAVETQYF
TRBJ2-7	15	TRBD2	TRBV7-2	-	TGTGCCAGCAGCCCGGTGGGTAGCGGGGGCTACGAGCAGTACTTC	CASSPVGSGGYEQYF
TRBJ1-1	14	-	TRBV6-1	-	TGTGCCAGCAGTGGAGACAGGAGCTCCACTGAAGCTTTCTTT	CASSGDRSSTEAFF
TRBJ2-3	14	-	TRBV5-1	-	TGCGCCAGCAGCTTGGCCAACAGGGCAGATACGCAGTATTTT	CASSLANRADTQYF
TRBJ2-3	13	-	TRBV18	-	TGTGCCAGCTCACCAGGGGCCGCAGATACGCAGTATTTT	CASSPGAADTQYF
TRBJ1-6	15	TRBD1	TRBV7-9	-	TGTGCCAGCAGCTTAATGACAGGGAGTAATTCACCCCTCCACTTT	CASSLMTGSNSPLHF
TRBJ2-2	14	TRBD2	TRBV5-1	-	TGCGCCAGCAGCCTGGGAGGGTGGACCGGGGAGCTGTTTTTT	CASSLGGWTGELFF
TRBJ2-1	16	TRBD2	TRBV19	-	TGTGCCAGTAGTATATCCGGGACTAGCGCGTTCAATGAGCAGTTCTTC	CASSISGTSAFNEQFF
TRBJ1-2	15	TRBD1	TRBV7-8	-	TGTGCCAGCAGCTTAGACGACAGGGGGCTGTATGGCTACACCTTC	CASSLDDRGLYGYTF
TRBJ1-1	14	-	TRBV2	-	TGTGCCAGCAGTGAGGAGCAGGGTTTCTCTGAAGCTTTCTTT	CASSEEQGFSEAFF
TRBJ2-1	16	-	TRBV4-1	-	TGCGCCAGCAGCCAAGATCGGACTGGCTCCTACAATGAGCAGTTCTTC	CASSQDRTGSYNEQFF
TRBJ1-3	16	-	TRBV28	few	TGTGCCAGCAGTTTAGAGGCGATCGGGTGGGGAAACACCATATATTTT	CASSLEAIGWGNTIYF
TRBJ1-2	13	TRBD1	TRBV10-3	-	TGTGCCATCAGTTTCACAGGGGAGGTAGGCTACACCTTC	CAISFTGEVGYTF
TRBJ1-6	17	-	TRBV7-9	-	TGTGCCAGCAGCCGACTATGGGGGCTGTTTAGGAATTCACCCCTCCACTTT	CASSRLWGLFRNSPLHF